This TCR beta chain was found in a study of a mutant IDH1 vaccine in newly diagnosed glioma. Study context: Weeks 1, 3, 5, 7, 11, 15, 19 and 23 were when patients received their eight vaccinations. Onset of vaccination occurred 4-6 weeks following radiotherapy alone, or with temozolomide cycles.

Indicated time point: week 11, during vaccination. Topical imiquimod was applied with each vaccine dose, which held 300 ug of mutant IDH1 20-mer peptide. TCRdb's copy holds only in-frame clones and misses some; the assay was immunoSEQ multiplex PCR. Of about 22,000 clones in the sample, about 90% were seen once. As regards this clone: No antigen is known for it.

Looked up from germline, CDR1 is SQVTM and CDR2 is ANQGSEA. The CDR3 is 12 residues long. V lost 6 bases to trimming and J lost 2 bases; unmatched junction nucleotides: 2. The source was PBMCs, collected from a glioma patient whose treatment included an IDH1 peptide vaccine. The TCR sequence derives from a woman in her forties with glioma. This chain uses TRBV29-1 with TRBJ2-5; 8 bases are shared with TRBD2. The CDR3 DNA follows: TGCAGCGTACTAGCGGCGCAAGAGACCCAGTACTTC. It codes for CSVLAAQETQYF. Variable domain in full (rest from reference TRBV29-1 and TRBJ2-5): SAVISQKPSRDICQRGTSLTIQCQVDSQVTMMFWYRQQPGQSLTLIATANQGSEATYESGFVIDKFPISRPNLTFSTLTVSNMSPEDSSIYLCSVLAAQETQYFGPGTRLLVL.